This record concerns one TCR beta chain sequence. A Seattle source enrolled patients during active infection and followed them longitudinally. Germline trimming cut 7 bases from V and 5 bases from J; bases unmatched to any gene: 11. Germline lookup yields CDR1 SEHNR and CDR2 FQNEAQ (reference sequence). This CDR3 is 15 amino acids long. The data were taken from a study of blood T cell repertoires in COVID-19. Across the whole study: Samples came from the United States, Italy and Spain, spanning acute and convalescent COVID-19. PBMCs, B-cell-depleted T cells, or T cells provided the cDNA or gDNA that made up the material.

Per the authors' pipeline: Reference gene primer amplification gave nucleated cell count estimates. The protocol was immunoSEQ multiplex PCR, while the TCRdb copy is restricted to in-frame clones and leaves out a portion. That table supplies the V and J calls and clone size; D and trimming were determined from the DNA. The data show more than 300,000 clones, about nine tenths seen once. The specimen was peripheral blood. The rearrangement uses TRBV7-9 and TRBJ2-5; TRBD1 matches at 9 bases. The TCR was taken from a woman aged 45-65 years with COVID-19, enrolled during active disease. The CDR3 sequence is CASNDGTGRRETQYF. As DNA, the CDR3 is TGTGCCAGCAACGACGGGACAGGGAGAAGGGAGACCCAGTACTTC.